A selection of T cell receptor beta chains follows, all from one sample in a study of OX40 agonist ivuxolimab in advanced cancers. The protocol was immunoSEQ multiplex PCR, while the TCRdb copy is restricted to in-frame clones and leaves out a portion. The sample holds some 90,000 clones; 75% to 95% are singletons and the top ten take approximately 1.5%. Sequencing was performed on CD4+ or CD8+ T cells sorted from blood, taken in a trial of the OX40 agonist ivuxolimab. These receptors were obtained from an adult with an advanced solid tumor such as melanoma, head and neck, liver or kidney cancer. Each CDR3 is given with its conserved first and last residue. Fields, in order: V gene, J gene, clone size, D gene, CDR3 DNA, CDR3 protein. The D gene is left open where the match is weak. Size is stated for part of the rows, as once, few or many counts, or as a class when the clone is expanded.

v_call: TRBV18; j_call: TRBJ2-2; clone_size: -; d_call: -; cdr3_nt: TGTGCCAGCTCACCAGGGGTGGAGGAAGCTGGGGAGCTGTTTTTT; cdr3_aa: CASSPGVEEAGELFF
v_call: TRBV5-4; j_call: TRBJ2-3; clone_size: -; d_call: -; cdr3_nt: TGTGCCAGCAGCTTGGCCTTTGCCACAGATACGCAGTATTTT; cdr3_aa: CASSLAFATDTQYF
v_call: TRBV30; j_call: TRBJ1-3; clone_size: few; d_call: -; cdr3_nt: TGTGCCTGGAGTCTCACATGGAGGTCTGGAAACACCATATATTTT; cdr3_aa: CAWSLTWRSGNTIYF
v_call: TRBV28; j_call: TRBJ2-1; clone_size: -; d_call: TRBD2; cdr3_nt: TGTGCCAGCAGTCCCCCCGGCCTATATAGCGGGGGTGAGCAGTTCTTC; cdr3_aa: CASSPPGLYSGGEQFF
v_call: TRBV6-6; j_call: TRBJ2-3; clone_size: -; d_call: -; cdr3_nt: TGTGCCAACCGAAGCACAGATACGCAGTATTTT; cdr3_aa: CANRSTDTQYF
v_call: TRBV19; j_call: TRBJ1-1; clone_size: -; d_call: -; cdr3_nt: TGTGCCAGTAGTCTTCTACAGAACACTGAAGCTTTCTTT; cdr3_aa: CASSLLQNTEAFF
v_call: TRBV7-9; j_call: TRBJ1-6; clone_size: -; d_call: -; cdr3_nt: TGTGCCAGCAGCCCGGGGGCGGCCGAATCACCCCTCCACTTT; cdr3_aa: CASSPGAAESPLHF
v_call: TRBV19; j_call: TRBJ2-1; clone_size: -; d_call: -; cdr3_nt: TGTGCCAGTAAGAAAGATATCTCCTACAATGAGCAGTTCTTC; cdr3_aa: CASKKDISYNEQFF
v_call: TRBV18; j_call: TRBJ2-1; clone_size: -; d_call: TRBD2; cdr3_nt: TGTGCCAGCTCACGTGCGGCCGATAGCGGGAGGCCCTACAATGAGCAGTTCTTC; cdr3_aa: CASSRAADSGRPYNEQFF
v_call: TRBV5-1; j_call: TRBJ1-4; clone_size: -; d_call: TRBD1; cdr3_nt: TGCGCCAGCAGCGGGGGGACAGCTGCTTTTAATGAAAAACTGTTTTTT; cdr3_aa: CASSGGTAAFNEKLFF
v_call: TRBV28; j_call: TRBJ1-2; clone_size: -; d_call: -; cdr3_nt: TGTGCCAGCGGTAATAGGGTTAACTATGGCTACACCTTC; cdr3_aa: CASGNRVNYGYTF
v_call: TRBV4-1; j_call: TRBJ2-7; clone_size: -; d_call: -; cdr3_nt: TGCGCCAGCAGCCAAGGCGGGGCCGGAATTTACGAGCAGTACTTC; cdr3_aa: CASSQGGAGIYEQYF
v_call: TRBV6-5; j_call: TRBJ2-5; clone_size: -; d_call: -; cdr3_nt: TGTGCCAGCAGTTATGGTAGCGGACAAGAGACCCAGTACTTC; cdr3_aa: CASSYGSGQETQYF
v_call: TRBV9; j_call: TRBJ1-2; clone_size: -; d_call: -; cdr3_nt: TGTGCCAGCAGCGTCAGCGACGGCAGCTATGGCTACACCTTC; cdr3_aa: CASSVSDGSYGYTF
v_call: TRBV15; j_call: TRBJ1-4; clone_size: -; d_call: -; cdr3_nt: TGTGCCACCAGCGTCCTACGTTCGGAACGTGAAAAACTGTTTTTT; cdr3_aa: CATSVLRSEREKLFF
v_call: TRBV7-2; j_call: TRBJ2-7; clone_size: -; d_call: -; cdr3_nt: TGTGCCAGCAGCTTAGGCCGGACGGCCACGCAGCAGTACTTC; cdr3_aa: CASSLGRTATQQYF